The present entry profiles one T cell receptor (beta chain) with its context. Its matching antigen is unknown. One end of the junction does not line up with germline, which may come from a read error. This sample was included in a study of tumor-infiltrating lymphocytes in primary liver carcinoma. Study details: Ranging in age from 30 to 69 years, the patients were men and women. Regarding the study as a whole: When set against blood, tumors had a significantly higher top-250-clone fraction (p = 0.039). Each sample was bulk and unsorted; consequently, CD4+ and CD8+ repertoires were not compared. Lower overlap was observed for tumor-adjacent and tumor-blood pairs relative to tumor region pairs.

CDR3 length: 13 amino acids. The germline gives CDR1 LGHNA, CDR2 YSLEER. Unsorted whole blood served as the source of blood RNA, and germline DNA was extracted as well. Total RNA (roughly 530 ng) served as template for TCR beta cDNA synthesis primed by a constant-region primer. The TCR beta library was amplified through three nested multiplex PCR rounds in a modified ARM-PCR procedure. The first two PCR rounds, roughly 9 cycles each, used TRBV1-TRBV30 forward primers and a C-beta reverse primer. TCRdb re-derived calls from the multiplex PCR reads in MiXCR, one entry per CDR3 protein. The table lists about 310,000 distinct CDR3 sequences, more than 55% of them singletons.

The V and J genes are TRBV4-3 and TRBJ2-3; D is unclear. Sequencing was performed on peripheral blood. This sequence was found in a woman younger than 45 with primary liver carcinoma and hepatitis B virus infection. The CDR3: CTSSQERTDMQYF. The CDR3 bases are TGCACCAGCAGCCAAGAACGCACAGATATGCAGTATTTT.